These 8 T cell receptor beta chains were sequenced from one sample in a study of T-cell memory formation after mild COVID-19 (dated by TCRdb to about 2021). Library prep was done by 5' RACE. TCRdb names Illumina NovaSeq 6000 as the instrument used. TCRdb reprocessing: public reads trimmed at Q25 with fastp, clones called with MiXCR, in-frame beta chains kept. Here each entry gathers all rows of one CDR3 protein and keeps the most common genes and DNA. The sample contains about 340,000 distinct CDR3 sequences, roughly 21% of them found a single time. The top ten clonotypes cover roughly an eighth of the sample. Input material: PBMCs or a T cell subset sorted from them (not recorded which). The receptors come from an adult woman who had mild COVID-19 (a few samples of this study predate the infection). The sample titles of this study are shuffled in the database, so cell type and time point are left out; the donor was told from shared clones.

The chain has TRBV5-6 and TRBJ2-7; 8 bases are a match to TRBD1. The CDR3 consists of 15 residues. Germline assignment: CDR1 SGHDT and CDR2 YYEEEE. Trimming at V came to 0 bases and at J to 0 bases, leaving 2 bases not matched to a gene. The DNA of the CDR3 is TGTGCCAGCAGCTTGGTGGACAGGGCCTCCTACGAGCAGTACTTC. Residues: CASSLVDRASYEQYF.

The chain carries TRBV29-1 and TRBJ2-1, with 11 bases aligning to TRBD2. V gave up 7 bases and J gave up 4 bases; unmatched junction bases: 6. The CDR3 extends over 14 amino acids. Germline lookup yields CDR1 SQVTM and CDR2 ANQGSEA. The CDR3 coding sequence is TGCAGCGCCGAGCTAGCGGGGGGTTACAATGAGCAGTTCTTC. This encodes CSAELAGGYNEQFF.

This clonotype turned up a few times. The chain uses TRBV5-6 and TRBJ2-7; tentative D call: TRBD1 (7 bases). Trimming cost V 4 bases and J 6 bases, with 20 bases left between them. The CDR3 is made up of 15 amino acids. The germline gives CDR1 SGHDT, CDR2 YYEEEE. The CDR3 loop reads CASSKSDRDGGEQYF. As DNA, the CDR3 is TGTGCCAGCAGCAAATCCGACAGGGACGGGGGCGAGCAGTACTTC.

This clonotype has more than one count but fewer than ten. The rearrangement links TRBV3-1 to TRBJ2-1; 8 bases match TRBD2. Germline CDR1 and CDR2: LGHDT and YNNKEL (reference sequence). Losses at the gene ends were 3 bases for V and 7 bases for J; bases not matched to a gene: 11. This CDR3 has 16 residues. The CDR3 loop reads CASSQLAGPARNEQFF. DNA for the CDR3: TGTGCCAGCAGCCAGTTAGCGGGACCCGCTAGGAATGAGCAGTTCTTC.

This clonotype showed up just a few times. V gene TRBV5-5 combines with J gene TRBJ2-2; perhaps TRBD1 as D (6 bases). This CDR3 comprises 18 residues. Trimming took 1 base from V and 1 from J, leaving 17 bases between them. Germline V gene sequence: CDR1 SGHKS, CDR2 YYEKEE (reference sequence). The CDR3 DNA sequence: TGTGCCAGCAGCTTGCTGACCTGGGACACGAAGAACACCGGGGAGCTGTTTTTT. It is translated as CASSLLTWDTKNTGELFF.

This clonotype was counted a few times. The J gene is TRBJ2-3, the V gene TRBV24-1; 11 bases match TRBD2. The CDR3 is 17 amino acids. V shed 3 bases, J shed 3 bases, and the junction held 7 bases outside the gene matches. The germline gives CDR1 KGHDR, CDR2 SFDVKD. The DNA for the CDR3 is TGTGCCACCAGTGATATATGGACTAGCGGGCAGACAGATACGCAGTATTTT. Translating gives CATSDIWTSGQTDTQYF.

A remark on this clonotype: Mismatch with germline at one junction end may stem from a read error. The chain has TRBV30 and TRBJ1-6; D remains unclear. Germline-derived CDR1 and CDR2 are GTSNPN and SVGIG (reference sequence). The CDR3 totals 17 residues. DNA for the CDR3: TGCGCCTGGAGTGTCCCCCCTCGGCGGCGTTATAATTCACCCCTCCACTTT. Residues: CAWSVPPRRRYNSPLHF.

The chain is built from TRBV19 and TRBJ2-6, with 9 nucleotides matching TRBD1. Trimming at V came to 5 bases and at J to 0 bases, leaving 8 bases not matched to a gene. The CDR3 runs 18 residues. Per germline, CDR1 LNHDA and CDR2 SQIVND (reference sequence). Here the CDR3 DNA reads TGTGCCAGTAGTCATGGGACAGGGTCTCCCTCTGGGGCCAACGTCCTGACTTTC. Its protein is CASSHGTGSPSGANVLTF.